This record looks at one T cell receptor (beta chain) sequence and its context. Its specificity is unknown. Carrying unique molecular identifiers, the cDNA also gained a universal primer site through template switching. TCRdb re-called the 5' RACE reads through MiXCR, storing one row per CDR3 protein. The table has around 280,000 distinct CDR3 sequences, under 9.5% seen once. This sample was included in a study of identical twins. Study-wide points: Donors were not followed over many years; analysis was cross-sectional. Insertions were reduced in abundant cord blood beta clonotypes but not in memory repertoires.

Trimming at V came to 5 bases and at J to 5 bases, leaving 9 bases not matched to a gene. The CDR3 length is 17 residues. The germline V gene has CDR1 SGHAT and CDR2 FQNNGV. Separately, the same data were catalogued under a study of yellow fever vaccine responses in identical twins.

This receptor was obtained from a woman younger than 35 in good health. Sequences were obtained from memory (CD45RO+) T cells sorted from blood. The rearrangement joins TRBV11-2 to TRBJ2-3, with 14 bases aligning to TRBD2. DNA for the CDR3: TGTGCCAGCAGCCGAAGACTAGCGGGAGGGCCTGTAGATACGCAGTATTTT. Translating gives CASSRRLAGGPVDTQYF.